The TCR beta chain described here comes from a study of shared clonotypes between healthy human individuals. On the study more broadly: There were three CD4 naive, three CD4 memory, two CD8 naive and one CD8 memory plates per donor.

The CDR3 consists of 17 residues. Measured with immunoSEQ multiplex PCR; TCRdb has only the in-frame clones, and not every one. The table shows millions of clones, with approximately 95% occurring only once. The rearrangement joins TRBV21-1 to TRBJ2-2; the table's D call, TRBD2, was not checked against the DNA. TRBV21-1 is recorded as a pseudogene. The specimen sequenced was naive CD4+ T cells from PBMCs. Indicated subset: CD45RA+ positively selected. The receptor comes from a man aged 18-30 years in good health. Some clones in this sample may be carry-over from other donors' samples. The CDR3 coding sequence is TGTGCCAGCAGCTATGGGGGGATGGGCCCGGGCACCGGGGAGCTGTTTTTT. It yields the protein CASSYGGMGPGTGELFF.